This T cell receptor (beta chain) was obtained from a study of blood T cells in healthy people across ages. It was with a sample-barcoded 5' primer and a J-beta primer mix that a second PCR of about 6 to 12 cycles was run. TCRdb used MiXCR to reprocess the 5' RACE reads, holding one entry per CDR3 protein. The data show more than 900,000 distinct CDR3 sequences, under 30% seen once. Germline V lookup: CDR1 MDHEN, CDR2 SYDVKM. Trimming shortened V by 5 bases and J by 0 bases, and 13 bases separated the two germline ends. The CDR3 covers 15 residues. This sample also belongs to another study, concerning T cells of mothers and their children.

The TCR was taken from a girl aged 2-9 years in good health. Material for sequencing was blood. The J gene is TRBJ1-1, the V gene TRBV28; perhaps TRBD1 as D (6 bases). The CDR3 reads CASSEDRFMNTEAFF. CDR3 DNA sequence: TGTGCCAGCAGTGAAGACAGGTTCATGAACACTGAAGCTTTCTTT.